A few counts support the clone carrying this T cell receptor (beta chain). The sample comes from a study of beta chain features in type 1 diabetes. Every bit of the isolated RNA underwent reverse transcription, so sequencing read expressed TCRB transcripts. TCRdb's table, derived via immunoSEQ multiplex PCR, lists solely in-frame clones and lacks some. Among about 320,000 clones listed, approximately 14% were seen once. CDR3 size: 14 residues. Trimming removed 0 bases from V and 3 bases from J, with 8 bases in between. In germline, CDR1 is LGHNA, CDR2 YSLEER. This clonotype was sampled from a man aged 25 to 45 in good health. The source material was central memory CD4+ T cells from blood. V is TRBV4-3 and J is TRBJ1-2, with D perhaps matching TRBD1 (5 bases). This CDR3 is CASSQEAGYYGYTF. The CDR3 bases are TGCGCCAGCAGCCAAGAGGCAGGGTACTATGGCTACACCTTC.